This T cell receptor beta chain comes out of a study of shared clonotypes between healthy human individuals. Study context: A couple of women and a few men aged 18 to 49 served as donors. Each donor's CD8 memory used one plate, CD8 naive two, each CD4 subset three.

Trimming pared 6 bases from V and 1 base from J, leaving 9 bases between. This CDR3 comprises 13 residues. Germline loops: CDR1 SNHLY, CDR2 FYNNEI. Libraries were prepared by immunoSEQ multiplex PCR; TCRdb keeps only in-frame clonotypes and omits some of them. The sample yields about 1 million clones, roughly 80% seen once. This clone turned up a few times. Its antigen is undetermined. General study points: Tissues were not sampled, only blood, and their repertoires likely differ.

Recent acute infections and vaccinations were absent in the healthy HIV-negative adult donors. The gene calls are TRBV2 and TRBJ1-1; D is unresolved. The sequence came from a man aged 18 to 30 in good health. Material: memory CD4+ T cells sorted from blood. Subset indicated: CD45RA-negative fraction. CDR3 amino acids: CASSNSRNTEAFF. Here the CDR3 DNA reads TGTGCCAGCAGCAATTCGAGGAACACTGAAGCTTTCTTT.